Below, 19 T cell receptor beta chains from the same sample are listed, as sequenced in a study of T cell responses to AZD1222 COVID-19 vaccine (dated by TCRdb to the early 2020s). In the paper's terms, the time point label means: baseline before first vaccination. The protocol used for the library was the immunoSEQ multiplex PCR assay. Drawn from immuneACCESS, this table holds only the in-frame rearrangements with V and J called that TCRdb kept. Clones are partly lost; checked studies trace under half to an unresolved V gene and leave the rest unexplained. Counted in this sample were more than 100,000 clones; roughly 90% of them appeared once. The top ten clonotypes cover around 3.5% of the sample. The sample in question was peripheral blood, obtained on day 0 of AZD1222 vaccination. The receptor source for this set is an adult in good health.

V gene TRBV14 combines with J gene TRBJ2-3; D is undetermined. The germline V and J ends were trimmed by 0 bases and 5 bases, with 12 bases remaining between them. The CDR3 runs 15 residues. Per germline, CDR1 SGHDN and CDR2 FVKESK. CDR3 nucleotides: TGTGCCAGCAGCCAAGAAGGGTCCCTCAGAGATACGCAGTATTTT. Translation: CASSQEGSLRDTQYF.

The chain uses TRBV28 and TRBJ1-2; TRBD1 matches at 12 bases. J lost 6 bases, V lost 10 bases, and 15 bases had no gene match. The length of the CDR3 is 16 residues. Germline V gives CDR1 MDHEN, CDR2 SYDVKM. The CDR3 sequence: CATIQGTGGASDGYTF. The CDR3 coding sequence is TGTGCCACCATTCAGGGGACAGGGGGCGCGAGCGATGGCTACACCTTC.

This rearrangement joins TRBV19 to TRBJ2-1, with D possibly being TRBD2 (7 bases). This CDR3 has 16 amino acids. Germline CDR1 LNHDA, CDR2 SQIVND (reference sequence). V was shortened by 10 bases and J by 0 bases, with 19 bases between the two germline ends. The CDR3 is CATRGAGKSSYNEQFF. DNA of the CDR3: TGTGCCACCCGGGGGGCGGGGAAAAGCTCCTACAATGAGCAGTTCTTC.

This clone was seen only a few times. The chain couples TRBV19 to TRBJ1-5; a weak D match, TRBD1 (5 bases). Trimming left V 6 bases short and J 0 bases short, with 12 bases between. From germline, CDR1 is LNHDA and CDR2 SQIVND (reference sequence). CDR3 length: 15 residues. CDR3 coding DNA: TGTGCCAGTAGGGGAGGGGCAGCTAGCAATCAGCCCCAGCATTTT. This translates into CASRGGAASNQPQHF.

The chain is built from TRBV7-2 and TRBJ2-2; D is uncertain. There are 14 residues in the CDR3. Trimming removed 3 bases at V and 2 bases at J, with 7 bases between. Germline V gene lookup returns CDR1 SGHTA and CDR2 FQGNSA. The CDR3 here is CASSFEFNTGELFF. Here the CDR3 DNA reads TGTGCCAGCAGCTTTGAGTTCAACACCGGGGAGCTGTTTTTT.

This chain connects TRBV6-5 to TRBJ2-2, with D hard to call. Germline values: CDR1 MNHEY, CDR2 SVGAGI. The CDR3 sequence is 11 residues long. The ends were cut back, 6 bases at V and 3 bases at J, with 2 bases in the middle. The CDR3 DNA is TGTGCCAGCAGGGACACCGGGGAGCTGTTTTTT. It is translated as CASRDTGELFF.

CDR3 bases: TGTGCCAGCAGTGTATACGGGACATCTAACTATGGCTACACCTTC. Translating it yields CASSVYGTSNYGYTF. The V gene is TRBV9, the J gene TRBJ1-2, with D maybe TRBD1 (6 bases). The CDR3 covers 15 residues. Germline V CDR1 and CDR2: SGDLS, YYNGEE. Trimming shortened V by 5 bases and J by 0 bases, and 14 bases separated the two germline ends.

This clone was recorded once. The chain recombines TRBV11-2 with TRBJ1-3, with 7 positions matching TRBD1. Per germline, CDR1 SGHAT and CDR2 FQNNGV. V shed 5 bases and J 0 bases; nucleotides not matched to a gene: 10. There are 17 residues in the CDR3. This CDR3 reads CASSPGIQGSSGNTIYF. In nucleotides, the CDR3 is TGTGCCAGCAGCCCCGGTATACAGGGGAGCTCTGGAAACACCATATATTTT.

This clone has a count of ten or more. Within the sample, other DNA sequences also encode this same CDR3. The V call is TRBV5-4, the J call TRBJ1-1; 9 nucleotides line up with TRBD1. The germline gives CDR1 SGHNT, CDR2 YYREEE (reference sequence). The CDR3 is made up of 13 amino acids. V shed 3 bases and J 3 bases; nucleotides not matched to a gene: 0. CDR3 coding DNA: TGTGCCAGCAGCTGGACAGGGGACACTGAAGCTTTCTTT. This codes for CASSWTGDTEAFF. The full variable domain, rest sourced from reference TRBV5-4 and TRBJ1-1, is ETGVTQSPTHLIKTRGQQVTLRCSSQSGHNTVSWYQQALGQGPQFIFQYYREEENGRGNFPPRFSGLQFPNYSSELNVNALELDDSALYLCASSWTGDTEAFFGQGTRLTVV.

This clone was detected once. The V gene is TRBV4-3, the J gene TRBJ1-1, with 11 bases identical to TRBD1. The germline CDR1 and CDR2 sequences are LGHNA and YSLEER. The CDR3 contains 17 residues. V was clipped by 1 base and J by 2 bases; unmatched bases: 6. CDR3 residues: CASSQGTGGLGNTEAFF. CDR3 bases: TGCGCCAGCAGCCAAGGGACAGGGGGCTTAGGAAACACTGAAGCTTTCTTT.

This rearrangement joins TRBV5-1 to TRBJ1-1, with D unclear. CDR1 and CDR2 from the germline V gene are SGHRS and YFSETQ. V was pared by 1 base and J by 5 bases, with 9 bases between. CDR3 size: 13 residues. The CDR3 is CASSLRSGTEAFF. CDR3 sequence (DNA): TGCGCCAGCAGCTTGCGGTCTGGGACTGAAGCTTTCTTT.

Note on this clone: Other DNA sequences within the sample encode an identical CDR3. For the CDR3, the DNA is TGTGCCAGCACCCTAACAGGGACCGGAAACACCATATATTTT. Amino acids: CASTLTGTGNTIYF. This chain links TRBV6-5 with TRBJ1-3, with D possibly TRBD1 on 6 matching bases. Germline values: CDR1 MNHEY, CDR2 SVGAGI. There are 14 residues in the CDR3. Trimming pared 7 bases from V and 4 bases from J, leaving 14 bases between.

This chain connects TRBV7-8 to TRBJ1-2; D gene uncertain. Germline-derived CDR1 and CDR2 are SGHVS and FQNEAQ. The V and J ends lost 5 bases and 3 bases respectively, with 10 bases between them. The CDR3 is 13 amino acids. CDR3 in DNA: TGTGCCAGCAGCCCGGCTCAACACTATGGCTACACCTTC. Encoded protein: CASSPAQHYGYTF.

V and J are TRBV5-1 and TRBJ1-2; TRBD1 matches at 10 bases. V lost 4 bases, J lost 8 bases, and 8 bases stayed unmatched. CDR3 size: 14 residues. CDR1 and CDR2 from the germline V gene are SGHRS and YFSETQ. CDR3 bases: TGCGCCAGCAGCCCGACGGGACAGGGGATAGGCTACACCTTC. Translation gives CASSPTGQGIGYTF.

The gene calls are TRBV18 and TRBJ2-7; D is perhaps TRBD2 (7 bases). Germline CDR1 and CDR2: KGHSH and LQKENI. This CDR3 region has 15 residues. Between the trimmed V and J ends, which lost 3 bases and 4 bases, there was a span of 16 bases. For the CDR3, the DNA is TGTGCCAGCTCACCTCGAGGGGGGGACCTGTACGAGCAGTACTTC. Translation: CASSPRGGDLYEQYF.

CDR3 protein: CASSRDSLVSPLHF. The DNA of the CDR3 is TGTGCCAGCAGTCGGGACTCCCTCGTTTCACCCCTCCACTTT. This chain uses TRBV6-5 with TRBJ1-6, with D perhaps TRBD1 (5 bases). CDR1 MNHEY and CDR2 SVGAGI come from the germline V gene. V gave up 5 bases and J gave up 9 bases, with 14 bases separating them. The CDR3 contains 14 residues.

V gene TRBV2 combines with J gene TRBJ1-6, with TRBD1 identical over 10 bases. The CDR3 consists of 17 residues. V gave up 0 bases and J gave up 7 bases; unmatched junction bases: 6. CDR1 SNHLY and CDR2 FYNNEI come from the germline V gene. The chain's CDR3 is CASSEAGQGPPNSPLHF. The CDR3, as DNA: TGTGCCAGCAGTGAAGCGGGACAGGGGCCACCCAATTCACCCCTCCACTTT. The entire variable domain, with the rest obtained from reference TRBV2 and TRBJ1-6, is as follows: EPEVTQTPSHQVTQMGQEVILRCVPISNHLYFYWYRQILGQKVEFLVSFYNNEISEKSEIFDDQFSVERPDGSNFTLKIRSTKLEDSAMYFCASSEAGQGPPNSPLHFGNGTRLTVT.

The chain uses TRBV2 and TRBJ2-7, with D unresolved. With 7 bases removed from V and 0 bases from J, the gap between germline ends came to 7 bases. From germline, CDR1 is SNHLY and CDR2 FYNNEI. CDR3 size: 12 residues. CDR3 sequence (DNA): TGTGCCAGCACTATGGTCTCCTACGAGCAGTACTTC. Residues: CASTMVSYEQYF.

This clone was observed a single time. The genes are TRBV24-1 and TRBJ1-2; D ambiguous. This CDR3 is built from 15 residues. Trimming took off 0 bases at V and 6 bases at J, with 13 bases between the two ends. Germline CDR1 reads KGHDR; CDR2 reads SFDVKD. The CDR3 is CATSDLWGGSHGYTF. The CDR3 coding sequence is TGTGCCACCAGTGATTTGTGGGGAGGGAGTCATGGCTACACCTTC.